What follows is one TCR beta chain and its context. What it binds is not known. The V end lost 1 base, the J end lost 5 bases, and 7 bases lay between the germline ends. This CDR3 spans 12 amino acids. CDR1 is SGHNT, CDR2 YYREEE, per germline (reference sequence). Assay: immunoSEQ multiplex PCR; the TCRdb copy retains only in-frame clones and omits some. Of 650,000 to 800,000 clones listed, around 70% are singletons. The source of the sample is a study of shared clonotypes between healthy human individuals. Regarding the study as a whole: Clonotypes which were not shared had lower generation probabilities than clonotypes that all four donors shared.

This chain joins TRBV5-4 and TRBJ2-7; possible D gene TRBD1, 6 bases. Sequencing was done on a sample of memory CD4+ T cells sorted from blood. Noted subset: CD45RA-negative fraction. This TCR was recovered from a woman in her thirties in good health. This CDR3 reads CASSLTGHEQYF. The CDR3 DNA is TGTGCCAGCAGCTTGACAGGGCACGAGCAGTACTTC.